This is a list of T cell receptor beta chains from one sample in a study of early T cells in non-severe SARS-CoV-2 infection. TCRdb itself ran the 5' RACE reads through MiXCR, one entry per CDR3 protein. The sample includes some 90,000 distinct CDR3 sequences, about 16% seen only once; the top ten take around 5.4%. Sequencing used whole blood. These receptor sequences come from an adult who was a healthcare worker with PCR-confirmed SARS-CoV-2 infection or an uninfected control (not recorded which). The CDR3 runs from the conserved cysteine through the conserved F or W. A D gene is named only where the DNA matches it firmly. The size entry is marked missing in some rows and otherwise reads once, few, many or a size class.

v_call	j_call	d_call	clone_size	cdr3_nt	cdr3_aa
TRBV5-1	TRBJ1-1	-	few	TGCGCCAGCAGCTTAAAACAGGACACTGAAGCTTTCTTT	CASSLKQDTEAFF
TRBV11-2	TRBJ1-6	-	-	TGTGCCAGCAGCTTAGCGGGGGCCGAGGGGACACCCCTCCACTTT	CASSLAGAEGTPLHF
TRBV6-2/TRBV6-3	TRBJ2-7	TRBD2	many	TGTGCCAGCAGCGCTAGCGGGACCCCAGGCTACGAGCAGTACTTC	CASSASGTPGYEQYF
TRBV20-1	TRBJ2-1	-	-	TGCAGTGCTGAAGAGAAAGCCTACAATGAGCAGTTCTTC	CSAEEKAYNEQFF
TRBV28	TRBJ2-1	TRBD2	many	TGTGCCAGCAGTTTAGGAGCGGGACGTGACAATGAGCAGTTCTTC	CASSLGAGRDNEQFF
TRBV20-1	TRBJ1-6	TRBD1	once	TGCAGTGCTGAGACGACAGGGATGAGGGCACCCCTCCACTTT	CSAETTGMRAPLHF
TRBV10-3	TRBJ2-3	-	few	TGTGCCGCCTCCTGGTCCGATACGCAGTATTTT	CAASWSDTQYF
TRBV14	TRBJ2-3	-	-	TGTGCCAGCAGCCTTGTCGGGACGTCGGATACGCAGTATTTT	CASSLVGTSDTQYF
TRBV5-6	TRBJ1-2	-	-	TGTGCCAGCAGCCTGTGGGGATCGAATTATGGCTACACCTTC	CASSLWGSNYGYTF
TRBV10-2	TRBJ2-3	-	few	TGCGCCAGCATGGAGGGGCTGGATACGCAGTATTTT	CASMEGLDTQYF
TRBV7-9	TRBJ2-1	-	many	TGTGCCAGCAGCGACCCTAATAGTTTGCAGTTCTTC	CASSDPNSLQFF
TRBV5-1	TRBJ1-2	TRBD1	many	TGCGCCAGCAGCTCATACCAGACAGGGTTCCATGGCTACACCTTC	CASSSYQTGFHGYTF
TRBV6-2/TRBV6-3	TRBJ2-7	-	many	TGTGCCAGCAGATCCGGGACGATCTACGAGCAGTACTTC	CASRSGTIYEQYF
TRBV6-6	TRBJ2-5	TRBD1	-	TGTGCCAGCAGTTGGGGACAGGGTGAGACCCAGTACTTC	CASSWGQGETQYF
TRBV6-2/TRBV6-3	TRBJ2-3	-	few	TGTGCCAGCAGTTACCGCACGACTAGGGATACGCAGTATTTT	CASSYRTTRDTQYF
TRBV28	TRBJ2-2	-	-	TGTGCCAGCAGTACGTCTCCCGGGGAGCTGTTTTTT	CASSTSPGELFF
TRBV3-1	TRBJ1-6	-	few	TGTGCCAGCAGCCAAAGGTTCTCTGGGGGGAATTCACCCCTCCACTTT	CASSQRFSGGNSPLHF
TRBV7-7	TRBJ2-1	-	many	TGTGCCAGCAGCTTAGCCCTGTTCAATGAGCAGTTCTTC	CASSLALFNEQFF
TRBV29-1	TRBJ2-3	TRBD2	few	TGCAGCGTTGATAGTACAGCGGGAGTCAGGGATACGCAGTATTTT	CSVDSTAGVRDTQYF
TRBV27	TRBJ1-3	TRBD1	-	TGTGCCAGCGGTGGACAGGGGGAAAACACCATATATTTT	CASGGQGENTIYF
TRBV28	TRBJ2-5	TRBD1	few	TGTGCCAGCAGTCATTACAGGGGTCAAGAGACCCAGTACTTC	CASSHYRGQETQYF
TRBV20-1	TRBJ2-7	-	-	TGCAGTGCCCCACCCGGCGGGGTCTCCTACGAGCAGTACTTC	CSAPPGGVSYEQYF
TRBV7-9	TRBJ2-7	TRBD2	-	TGTGCCAGCAGCTTAGCGGGAGGGAGCGACGAGCAGTACTTC	CASSLAGGSDEQYF
TRBV4-2	TRBJ2-7	TRBD1	-	TGTGCCAGCTGCCAGGACCGGGACAGGTTCTACGAGCAGTACTTC	CASCQDRDRFYEQYF
TRBV5-8	TRBJ1-6	-	few	TGTGCCAGCAGCTTTGGGGCGGCCGGGGTCCACTTT	CASSFGAAGVHF
TRBV6-1	TRBJ1-2	-	-	TGTGCCAGCAGGTACAGCTATGGCTACACCTTC	CASRYSYGYTF
TRBV11-2	TRBJ2-7	-	-	TGTGCCAGCAGCCACGCCCTACAGCAGTACTTC	CASSHALQQYF
TRBV5-6	TRBJ2-3	-	-	TGTGCCAGCAGCTTGGTGCACAGGCCAAGGGCAGATACGCAGTATTTT	CASSLVHRPRADTQYF
TRBV4-3	TRBJ2-3	TRBD2	-	TGCGCCAGCAGCCAAGAGTCTAGCGGGAGGGCGACAGATACGCAGTATTTT	CASSQESSGRATDTQYF
TRBV29-1	TRBJ2-3	-	few	TGCAGCGTTGGGGCAGGGTCAGATACGCAGTATTTT	CSVGAGSDTQYF
TRBV6-5	TRBJ1-2	-	-	TGTGCCAGCAGGACCGGGACGGAGAGTTGGGGCTACACCTTC	CASRTGTESWGYTF
TRBV28	TRBJ1-3	-	-	TGTGCCAGCAGTTTACGTCAAAACACCATATATTTT	CASSLRQNTIYF
TRBV10-3	TRBJ2-1	TRBD2	few	TGTGCCATCAGTGAGAGGACTAGCGGGAGTTTGCAGTTCTTC	CAISERTSGSLQFF
TRBV20-1	TRBJ2-1	-	many	TGCAGTGCTCCAAGGGGTGAGCAGTTCTTC	CSAPRGEQFF
TRBV12-3/TRBV12-4	TRBJ1-1	-	many	TGTGCCAGCAGTTTTACCCAGACAGCGAACACTGAAGCTTTCTTT	CASSFTQTANTEAFF
TRBV7-9	TRBJ1-4	TRBD1	-	TGTGCCAGCAGCGCTCAGGGGGCCGGAGAAAAACTGTTTTTT	CASSAQGAGEKLFF
TRBV7-9	TRBJ2-7	-	many	TGTGCCAGCAGCTTGAAACCCGGGGGTGACGAGCAGTACTTC	CASSLKPGGDEQYF
TRBV28	TRBJ2-7	-	many	TGTGCCAGCAGTCTCAGACAGGAGCGGTACTTC	CASSLRQERYF
TRBV12-3/TRBV12-4	TRBJ2-1	-	few	TGTGCCAGCAGCCCCGCTACCCATCGGGGCTCCTACAATGAGCAGTTCTTC	CASSPATHRGSYNEQFF
TRBV10-2	TRBJ2-1	-	-	TGCGCCAGCATGTCGGCAGTGGGGGATGAGCAGTTCTTC	CASMSAVGDEQFF
TRBV12-3/TRBV12-4	TRBJ2-7	TRBD2	few	TGTGCCAGCAGTTTAGGTCGGCCGGGACTAGCGGATACCTACGAGCAGTACTTC	CASSLGRPGLADTYEQYF
TRBV28	TRBJ2-6	-	-	TGTGCCAGCAGTTATCAGGGGTCTGGGGCCAACGTCCTGACTTTC	CASSYQGSGANVLTF
TRBV7-2	TRBJ2-3	-	-	TGTGCCAGCAGCCTGGAAGTCGGAGACACAGATACGCAGTATTTT	CASSLEVGDTDTQYF
TRBV28	TRBJ2-3	-	many	TGTGCCAGCAGTCTCACTAGAGATACGCAGTATTTT	CASSLTRDTQYF
TRBV6-5	TRBJ2-1	TRBD2	-	TGTGCCAGCAGTTATCGCAGCGTGTGGACTAGCGGGACCAATGAGCAGTTCTTC	CASSYRSVWTSGTNEQFF
TRBV5-1	TRBJ2-1	-	few	TGCGCCAGCAGCTTGGTCCCCGGGACCAGTGAGCAGTTCTTC	CASSLVPGTSEQFF
TRBV7-2	TRBJ2-7	-	-	TGTGCCAGCAGCGGACAGAGCTCCTACGAGCAGTACTTC	CASSGQSSYEQYF
TRBV5-4	TRBJ2-3	-	few	TGTGCCAGCAGCTTGAATTGGCCAGATACGCAGTATTTT	CASSLNWPDTQYF
TRBV12-5	TRBJ2-1	-	-	TGTGCTAGTGGGTCTTCGGGGCCCCAGTTCTTC	CASGSSGPQFF
TRBV20-1	TRBJ2-1	TRBD1	-	TGCAGTGGGGTCAGGGGGAATAGTGAGCAGTTCTTC	CSGVRGNSEQFF
TRBV7-2	TRBJ2-2	TRBD2	-	TGTGCCAGCAGCTTGTTCCCCGGGGGACTAGCGGCCGGGACCGGGGAGCTGTTTTTT	CASSLFPGGLAAGTGELFF
TRBV20-1	TRBJ1-2	TRBD1	many	TGCAGTGCCGAGGGGGGACAGGAGTTATATGGCTACACCTTC	CSAEGGQELYGYTF
TRBV27	TRBJ1-5	-	few	TGTGCCAGCAGGGAAGGGGGTCTAAGACAGCCCCAGCATTTT	CASREGGLRQPQHF
TRBV24-1	TRBJ2-1	TRBD2	few	TGTGCCACCAGTGATTTTCTAGCGGGAGTCTATGAGCAGTTCTTC	CATSDFLAGVYEQFF
TRBV19	TRBJ2-3	-	few	TGTGCCAGTAACCTAGCGTTCACAGATACGCAGTATTTT	CASNLAFTDTQYF
TRBV12-3/TRBV12-4	TRBJ2-1	TRBD2	-	TGTGCCAGCACCCTAAGAGCGGGGGACAATGAGCAGTTCTTC	CASTLRAGDNEQFF
TRBV27	TRBJ2-7	-	few	TGTGCCAGCAGGGAGTCCGAGCAGTACTTC	CASRESEQYF
TRBV20-1	TRBJ2-2	-	few	TGCAGTGCCACCGGGGGACCGAACACCGGGGAGCTGTTTTTT	CSATGGPNTGELFF